The clone carrying this T cell receptor (beta chain) was recorded only once. Germline is not matched at one junction end, which may reflect a read error. The data were obtained in a study of blood T cell repertoires in COVID-19. Study-wide context: The samples span acute and convalescent COVID-19 from the United States, Italy and Spain. PBMCs, B-cell-depleted T cells, or T cells were the source of the cDNA or gDNA that made up the material.

Under the authors' procedure: By means of reference gene primer amplification, nucleated cell counts were estimated. Assay: immunoSEQ multiplex PCR; the TCRdb copy retains only in-frame clones and omits some. That table furnishes V, J and clone size, whereas the DNA furnished D and trimming. The sample shows roughly 350,000 clones, about 85% of them seen only once. The CDR3 runs to 15 residues. Germline values: CDR1 KGHDR, CDR2 SFDVKD. Sequenced: peripheral blood. The chain links TRBV24-1 to TRBJ2-5, with D perhaps being TRBD1 or TRBD2 (5 bases each). This sequence was found in a woman aged 18-29 years with acute or convalescent COVID-19. Here the CDR3 reads CATSVLTVREETQYF. The CDR3 nucleotides are TGTGCCACCAGTGTTTTGACAGTGCGGGAAGAGACCCAGTACTTC.